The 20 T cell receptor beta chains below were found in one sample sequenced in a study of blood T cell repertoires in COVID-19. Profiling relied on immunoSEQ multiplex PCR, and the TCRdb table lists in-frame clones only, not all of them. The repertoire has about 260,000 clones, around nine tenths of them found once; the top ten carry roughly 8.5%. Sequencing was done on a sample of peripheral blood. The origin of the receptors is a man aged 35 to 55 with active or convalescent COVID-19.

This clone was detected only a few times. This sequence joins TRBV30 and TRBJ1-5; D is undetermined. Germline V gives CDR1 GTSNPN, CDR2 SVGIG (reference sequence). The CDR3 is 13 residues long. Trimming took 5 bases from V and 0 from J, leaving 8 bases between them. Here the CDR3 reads CAWQEYSNQPQHF. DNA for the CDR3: TGTGCCTGGCAGGAATATAGCAATCAGCCCCAGCATTTT.

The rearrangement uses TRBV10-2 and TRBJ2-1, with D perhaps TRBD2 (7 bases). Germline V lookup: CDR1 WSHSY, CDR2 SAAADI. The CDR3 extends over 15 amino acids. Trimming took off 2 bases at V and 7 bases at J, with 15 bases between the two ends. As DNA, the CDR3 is TGCGCCAGCAGTGAGGCGGGGGCTGCTTGGAATGAGCAGTTCTTC. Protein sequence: CASSEAGAAWNEQFF.

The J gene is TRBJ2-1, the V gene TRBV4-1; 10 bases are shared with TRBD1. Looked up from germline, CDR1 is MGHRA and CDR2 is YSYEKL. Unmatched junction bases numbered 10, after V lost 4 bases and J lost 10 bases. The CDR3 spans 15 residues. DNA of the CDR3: TGCGCCAGCAGCCTACGGGACAGGGGTGGACGCGAGCAGTTCTTC. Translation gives CASSLRDRGGREQFF.

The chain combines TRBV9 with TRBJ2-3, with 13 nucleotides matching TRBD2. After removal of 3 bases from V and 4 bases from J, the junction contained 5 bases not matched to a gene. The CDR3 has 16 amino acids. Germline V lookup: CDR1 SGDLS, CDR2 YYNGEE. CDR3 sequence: CASSAGTSGNADTQYF. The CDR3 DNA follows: TGTGCCAGCAGCGCAGGGACTAGCGGGAACGCAGATACGCAGTATTTT.

CDR3 protein: CASSKAEARGSTEADTQYF. For the CDR3, the DNA is TGTGCCAGCAGCAAAGCCGAAGCTCGGGGGAGTACCGAGGCGGATACGCAGTATTTT. V usage is TRBV21-1 and J usage is TRBJ2-3; the table names TRBD2, a call not compared with the DNA. TRBV21-1 represents a pseudogene. The CDR3 has 19 residues.

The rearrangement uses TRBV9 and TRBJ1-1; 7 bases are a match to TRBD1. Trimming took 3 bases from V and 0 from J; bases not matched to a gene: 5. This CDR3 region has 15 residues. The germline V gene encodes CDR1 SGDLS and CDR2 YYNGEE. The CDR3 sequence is CASSGGGQMNTEAFF. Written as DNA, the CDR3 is TGTGCCAGCAGCGGAGGGGGACAGATGAACACTGAAGCTTTCTTT. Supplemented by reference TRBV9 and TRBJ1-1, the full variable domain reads DSGVTQTPKHLITATGQRVTLRCSPRSGDLSVYWYQQSLDQGLQFLIQYYNGEERAKGNILERFSAQQFPDLHSELNLSSLELGDSALYFCASSGGGQMNTEAFFGQGTRLTVV.

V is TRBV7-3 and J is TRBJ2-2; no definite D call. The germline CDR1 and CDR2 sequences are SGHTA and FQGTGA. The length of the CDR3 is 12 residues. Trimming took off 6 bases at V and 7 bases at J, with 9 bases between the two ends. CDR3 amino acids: CASSGELGELFF. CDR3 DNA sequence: TGTGCCAGCAGTGGTGAGCTCGGGGAGCTGTTTTTT.

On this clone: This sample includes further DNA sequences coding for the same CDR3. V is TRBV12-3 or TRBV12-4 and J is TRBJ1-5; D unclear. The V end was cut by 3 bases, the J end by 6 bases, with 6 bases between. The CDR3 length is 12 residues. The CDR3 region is CASSLSGQPQHF. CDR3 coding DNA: TGTGCCAGCAGTTTGAGCGGTCAGCCCCAGCATTTT.

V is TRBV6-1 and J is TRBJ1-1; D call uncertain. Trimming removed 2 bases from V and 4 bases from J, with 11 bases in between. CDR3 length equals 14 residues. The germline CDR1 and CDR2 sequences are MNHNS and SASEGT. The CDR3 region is CASSEPSRSTEAFF. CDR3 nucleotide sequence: TGTGCCAGCAGTGAACCCAGCCGGAGCACTGAAGCTTTCTTT.

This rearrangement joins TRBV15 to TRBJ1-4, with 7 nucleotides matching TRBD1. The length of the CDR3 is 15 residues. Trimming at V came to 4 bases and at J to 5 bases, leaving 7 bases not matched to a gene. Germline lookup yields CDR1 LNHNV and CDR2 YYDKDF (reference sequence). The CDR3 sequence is CATSIPGQKNEKLFF. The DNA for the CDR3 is TGTGCCACCAGCATTCCGGGACAGAAGAATGAAAAACTGTTTTTT.

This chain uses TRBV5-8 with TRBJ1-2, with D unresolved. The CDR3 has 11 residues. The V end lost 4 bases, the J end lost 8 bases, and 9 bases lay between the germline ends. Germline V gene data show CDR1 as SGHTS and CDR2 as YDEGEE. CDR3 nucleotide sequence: TGTGCCAGCAGCCTAGAGGGAGGCTACACCTTC. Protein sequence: CASSLEGGYTF.

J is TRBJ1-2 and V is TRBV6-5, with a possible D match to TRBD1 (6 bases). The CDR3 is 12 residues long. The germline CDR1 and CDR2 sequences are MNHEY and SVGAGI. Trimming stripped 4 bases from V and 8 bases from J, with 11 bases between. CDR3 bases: TGTGCCAGCAGTTTCGGACAGCAAGGCTACACCTTC. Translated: CASSFGQQGYTF.

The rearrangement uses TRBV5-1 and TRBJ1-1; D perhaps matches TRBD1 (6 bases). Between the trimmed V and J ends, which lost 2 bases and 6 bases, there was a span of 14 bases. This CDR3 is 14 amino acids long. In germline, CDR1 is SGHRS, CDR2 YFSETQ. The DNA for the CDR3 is TGCGCCAGCAGCTTAATTCCAGGGGTGCCTGAAGCTTTCTTT. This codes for CASSLIPGVPEAFF.

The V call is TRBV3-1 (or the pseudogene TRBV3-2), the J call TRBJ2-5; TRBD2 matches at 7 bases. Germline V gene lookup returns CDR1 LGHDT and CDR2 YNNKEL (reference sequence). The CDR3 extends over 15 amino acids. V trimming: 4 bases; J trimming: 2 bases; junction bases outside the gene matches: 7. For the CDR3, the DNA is TGTGCCAGCAGCCCCCCCCCGGGGGGTCAAGAGACCCAGTACTTC. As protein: CASSPPPGGQETQYF.

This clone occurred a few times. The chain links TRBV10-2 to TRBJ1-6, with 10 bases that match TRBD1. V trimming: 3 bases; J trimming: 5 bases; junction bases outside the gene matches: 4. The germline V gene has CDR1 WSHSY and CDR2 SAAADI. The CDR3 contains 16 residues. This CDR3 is CASSDRQGAHNSPLHF. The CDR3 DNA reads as TGCGCCAGCAGTGACCGACAGGGGGCTCATAATTCACCCCTCCACTTT.

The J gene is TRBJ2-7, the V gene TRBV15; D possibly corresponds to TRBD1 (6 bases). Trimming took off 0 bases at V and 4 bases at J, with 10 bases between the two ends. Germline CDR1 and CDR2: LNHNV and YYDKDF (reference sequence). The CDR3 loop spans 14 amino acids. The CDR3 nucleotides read TGTGCCACCAGCAGAGATCTTGGACAGTACGAGCAGTACTTC. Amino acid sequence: CATSRDLGQYEQYF.

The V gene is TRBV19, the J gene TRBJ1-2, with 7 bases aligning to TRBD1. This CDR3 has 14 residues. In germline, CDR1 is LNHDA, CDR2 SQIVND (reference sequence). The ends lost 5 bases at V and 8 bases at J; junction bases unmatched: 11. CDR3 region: CASSPGTAAGGYTF. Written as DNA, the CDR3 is TGTGCCAGTAGTCCAGGGACAGCGGCAGGGGGCTACACCTTC.

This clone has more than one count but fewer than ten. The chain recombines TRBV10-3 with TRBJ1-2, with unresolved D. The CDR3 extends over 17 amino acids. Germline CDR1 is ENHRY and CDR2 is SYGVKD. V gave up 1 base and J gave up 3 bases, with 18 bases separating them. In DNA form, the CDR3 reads TGTGCCATCAGTGAGTTCTACTCGCGGGAGGTACACTATGGCTACACCTTC. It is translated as CAISEFYSREVHYGYTF.

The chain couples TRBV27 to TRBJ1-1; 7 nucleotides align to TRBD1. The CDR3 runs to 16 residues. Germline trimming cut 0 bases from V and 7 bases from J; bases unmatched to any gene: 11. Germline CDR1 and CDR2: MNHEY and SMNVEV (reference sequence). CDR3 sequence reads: CASSLSKGAWENEAFF. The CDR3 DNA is TGTGCCAGCAGTTTATCGAAGGGGGCATGGGAGAATGAAGCTTTCTTT.

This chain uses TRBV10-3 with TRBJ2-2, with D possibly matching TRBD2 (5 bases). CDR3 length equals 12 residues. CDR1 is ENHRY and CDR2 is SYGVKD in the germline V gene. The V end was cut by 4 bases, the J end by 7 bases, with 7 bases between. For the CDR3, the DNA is TGTGCCATCAGTGCTCGGGGCGGGGAGCTGTTTTTT. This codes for CAISARGGELFF.